This TCR beta chain comes out of a study of blood T cell repertoires in COVID-19. Study summary: Acute and convalescent COVID-19 specimens originated in the United States, Italy and Spain. The analysed material was cDNA or gDNA that came from T cells, B-cell-depleted T cells, or PBMCs.

As processed by the authors: Estimation of nucleated cell counts was performed using reference gene primer amplification. The assay was immunoSEQ multiplex PCR, and TCRdb's table has in-frame clones only and misses some. The V and J calls and clone size come from that table; D and trimming were worked out from the DNA. The top ten hold about 2.2% of the sample, which has a few hundred thousand clones, roughly 90% seen once. The germline V gene has CDR1 SSHAT and CDR2 FNYEAQ (reference sequence). Trimming cost V 5 bases and J 8 bases; bases outside gene matches: 7. CDR3 length: 15 amino acids. The V call is TRBV7-7, the J call TRBJ2-2; 11 bases are a match to TRBD1. The receptor was derived from a man between 25 and 39 years old who had recovered from COVID-19. Sequenced material: peripheral blood. CDR3 residues: CASSPRTGGGGELFF. As DNA, the CDR3 is TGTGCCAGCAGCCCCCGGACAGGGGGCGGAGGGGAGCTGTTTTTT.